Each of the 10 T cell receptor beta chains below was sequenced from the same sample in a study of blood T cell repertoires in COVID-19. TCRdb's table, derived via immunoSEQ multiplex PCR, lists solely in-frame clones and lacks some. The sample shows tens of thousands of clones, roughly 82% of them seen only once. The sequencing input was peripheral blood. The receptors here all came from a human donor with active COVID-19. The donor label of this sample is uncertain.

This clone has just one count. Here the CDR3 DNA reads TGTGCCAGCAGTGATGGGACAGGGGGGGCGGACACTGAAGCTTTCTTT. Translating it yields CASSDGTGGADTEAFF. The V call is TRBV2, the J call TRBJ1-1, with 11 positions matching TRBD1. Germline CDR1 SNHLY, CDR2 FYNNEI. The CDR3 has 16 residues. The V gene end was trimmed by 3 bases and the J gene end by 3 bases; junction bases not matched to a gene: 6. The whole variable domain, filled in from reference TRBV2 and TRBJ1-1, reads EPEVTQTPSHQVTQMGQEVILRCVPISNHLYFYWYRQILGQKVEFLVSFYNNEISEKSEIFDDQFSVERPDGSNFTLKIRSTKLEDSAMYFCASSDGTGGADTEAFFGQGTRLTVV.

This chain links TRBV19 with TRBJ1-1; no definite D call. The germline V gene encodes CDR1 LNHDA and CDR2 SQIVND (reference sequence). V gave up 1 base and J gave up 4 bases, with 13 bases separating them. This CDR3 is built from 15 residues. CDR3 protein: CASSIGGQFGTEAFF. CDR3 bases: TGTGCCAGTAGTATAGGCGGGCAGTTTGGCACTGAAGCTTTCTTT.

This chain links TRBV2 with TRBJ1-2, with D possibly TRBD1 on 5 matching bases. V gave up 8 bases and J gave up 5 bases, with 15 bases separating them. The germline gives CDR1 SNHLY, CDR2 FYNNEI. The CDR3 covers 13 residues. The CDR3 DNA sequence: TGTGCCAGCGGGGGAGGGATACAGTATGGCTACACCTTC. This translates into CASGGGIQYGYTF.

The genes are TRBV7-2 and TRBJ1-6; 8 bases match TRBD1. CDR1 SGHTA and CDR2 FQGNSA come from the germline V gene. The V segment lost 5 bases and the J segment 8 bases; nucleotides outside the gene matches: 8. CDR3 length: 15 residues. The CDR3 sequence is CASSRGTGSDSPLHF. The CDR3 DNA follows: TGTGCCAGCAGCAGAGGGACAGGTTCTGATTCACCCCTCCACTTT.

This clone occurred once. The CDR3 DNA follows: TGTGCCAGCTCACCACGCGCGGAGTACGAGCAGTACTTC. Translated, it gives CASSPRAEYEQYF. The chain combines TRBV18 with TRBJ2-7; no clear D gene. With 1 base removed from V and 4 bases from J, the gap between germline ends came to 8 bases. Germline loops: CDR1 KGHSH, CDR2 LQKENI. The CDR3 spans 13 residues.

This clone was counted once. The rearrangement uses TRBV9 and TRBJ1-2, with TRBD1 matching over 9 bases. This CDR3 region has 16 residues. In germline, CDR1 is SGDLS, CDR2 YYNGEE. V dropped 4 bases and J dropped 8; count of bases not matched to a gene: 15. DNA for the CDR3: TGTGCCAGCAGCACAGAAGGGTGGACAGGGGACGTCGGCTACACCTTC. Residues: CASSTEGWTGDVGYTF.

The chain carries TRBV5-1 and TRBJ1-2; the D gene is possibly TRBD1 (6 bases). The CDR3 has 14 residues. V gave up 4 bases and J gave up 4 bases, with 14 bases separating them. CDR1 and CDR2 (germline): SGHRS, YFSETQ. The chain's CDR3 is CASSRTEQLYGYTF. CDR3 in DNA: TGCGCCAGCAGCAGGACAGAACAACTCTATGGCTACACCTTC. Looking up the rest from reference TRBV5-1 and TRBJ1-2 gives the full variable domain: KAGVTQTPRYLIKTRGQQVTLSCSPISGHRSVSWYQQTPGQGLQFLFEYFSETQRNKGNFPGRFSGRQFSNSRSEMNVSTLELGDSALYLCASSRTEQLYGYTFGSGTRLTVV.

V gene TRBV5-1 combines with J gene TRBJ1-4, with a tentative D call TRBD1 (6 bases). The V gene's germline CDR1 is SGHRS and CDR2 YFSETQ. The CDR3 is 16 residues long. V shed 4 bases and J shed 1 base, with 14 bases lying between them. Written as DNA, the CDR3 is TGCGCCAGCAGCGGGGGGGACACCCGAACTAATGAAAAACTGTTTTTT. Translated: CASSGGDTRTNEKLFF.

V is TRBV25-1 and J is TRBJ1-5; TRBD1 matches 11 bases. V shed 8 bases, J shed 0 bases, and the junction held 6 bases outside the gene matches. The germline V gene has CDR1 MGHDK and CDR2 SYGVNS. The CDR3 runs to 16 residues. This CDR3 reads CASADRGRNSNQPQHF. CDR3 DNA: TGTGCCAGCGCGGACAGGGGGCGAAATAGCAATCAGCCCCAGCATTTT.

To note about this clone: Distinct nucleotide sequences in the sample also encode this CDR3. This chain links TRBV10-2 with TRBJ2-7, with 9 bases fitting TRBD2. Germline CDR1 WSHSY, CDR2 SAAADI. There are 16 residues in the CDR3. Trimming took 5 bases from V and 6 from J; bases not matched to a gene: 14. The CDR3 spells CASSRLAGGPLGEQYF. The CDR3 DNA reads TGCGCCAGCAGTCGACTGGCGGGGGGGCCTCTTGGCGAGCAGTACTTC.